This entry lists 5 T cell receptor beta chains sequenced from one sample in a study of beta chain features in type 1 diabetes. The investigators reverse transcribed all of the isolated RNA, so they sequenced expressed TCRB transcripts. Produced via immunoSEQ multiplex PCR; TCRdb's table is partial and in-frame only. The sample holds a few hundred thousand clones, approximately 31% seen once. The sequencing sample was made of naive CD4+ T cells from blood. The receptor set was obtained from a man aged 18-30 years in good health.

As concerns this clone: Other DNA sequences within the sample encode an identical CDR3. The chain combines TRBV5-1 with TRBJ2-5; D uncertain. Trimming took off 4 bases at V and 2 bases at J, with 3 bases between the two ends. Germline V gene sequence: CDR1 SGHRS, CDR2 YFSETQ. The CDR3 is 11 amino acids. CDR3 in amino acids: CASSEQETQYF. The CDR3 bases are TGCGCCAGCAGCGAACAAGAGACCCAGTACTTC. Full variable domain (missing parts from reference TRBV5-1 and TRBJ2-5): KAGVTQTPRYLIKTRGQQVTLSCSPISGHRSVSWYQQTPGQGLQFLFEYFSETQRNKGNFPGRFSGRQFSNSRSEMNVSTLELGDSALYLCASSEQETQYFGPGTRLLVL.

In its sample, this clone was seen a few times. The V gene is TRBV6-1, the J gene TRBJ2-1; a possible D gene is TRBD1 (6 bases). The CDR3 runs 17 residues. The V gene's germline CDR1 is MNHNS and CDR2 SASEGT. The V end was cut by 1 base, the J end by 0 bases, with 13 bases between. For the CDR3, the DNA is TGTGCCAGCAGTGAAGGGGGGCGGCCCAGCTCCTACAATGAGCAGTTCTTC. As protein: CASSEGGRPSSYNEQFF.

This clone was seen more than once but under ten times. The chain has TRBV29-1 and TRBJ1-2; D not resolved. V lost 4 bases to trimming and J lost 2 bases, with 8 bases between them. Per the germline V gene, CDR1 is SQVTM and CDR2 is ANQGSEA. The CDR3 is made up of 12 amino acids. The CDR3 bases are TGCAGCGTTGGGATCCTGAACTATGGCTACACCTTC. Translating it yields CSVGILNYGYTF.

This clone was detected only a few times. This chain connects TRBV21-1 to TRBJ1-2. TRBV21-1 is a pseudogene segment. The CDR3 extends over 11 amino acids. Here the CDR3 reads CARPMGVGYTF. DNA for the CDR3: TGTGCCAGACCCATGGGGGTCGGCTACACCTTC.

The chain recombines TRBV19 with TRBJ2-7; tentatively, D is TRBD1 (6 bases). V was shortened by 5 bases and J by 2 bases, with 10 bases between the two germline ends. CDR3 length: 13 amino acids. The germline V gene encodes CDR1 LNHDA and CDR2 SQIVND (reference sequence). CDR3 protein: CASSSTGTYEQYF. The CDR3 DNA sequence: TGTGCCAGTAGTTCAACAGGGACCTACGAGCAGTACTTC.